Listed here are 9 T cell receptor beta chains from one sample, sequenced in a study of tumor-infiltrating lymphocytes in primary liver carcinoma. A constant-region primer primed TCR beta cDNA synthesis from about 530 ng of total RNA. Generation of the TCR beta libraries relied on three nested multiplex PCR rounds using slightly modified ARM-PCR. Each of the first two PCR rounds ran approximately 10 cycles with TRBV1-TRBV30 forward and C-beta reverse primers. TCRdb ran MiXCR on the multiplex PCR reads and lists one entry per CDR3 protein. The table records about 210,000 distinct CDR3 sequences, about two thirds of them present only once. Unsorted whole blood served as the source of blood RNA, and germline DNA was extracted as well. Sequencing was carried out using peripheral blood. These receptors all come from a woman aged 55-70 years with primary liver carcinoma and hepatitis B virus infection.

This clonotype was detected ten times or more. V usage is TRBV6-2 or TRBV6-3 and J usage is TRBJ1-1; no clear D. In germline, CDR1 is MNHEY, CDR2 SVGEGT. This CDR3 is 13 amino acids long. The ends were cut back, 6 bases at V and 9 bases at J, with 17 bases in the middle. The CDR3 bases are TGTGCCAGCAGGCGGACGGCCGGCCCCCAAGCTTTCTTT. This gives the protein CASRRTAGPQAFF.

This clonotype was seen only a few times. This rearrangement joins TRBV5-8 to TRBJ1-3, with D uncertain. The CDR3 runs to 12 residues. V lost 2 bases and J lost 2, with 2 bases in between. Germline V CDR1 and CDR2: SGHTS, YDEGEE. DNA for the CDR3: TGTGCCAGCAGCTTTGCTGGAAACACCATATATTTT. Residues: CASSFAGNTIYF.

Turning to this clonotype: A much larger clone lies a single base off, so this may be a read error. This chain connects TRBV14 to TRBJ2-3; D not certain. The CDR3 covers 15 residues. CDR1 is SGHDN and CDR2 is FVKESK in the germline V gene. The CDR3 region has the DNA TGTGCCAGCAGCCAAGGGTACTCTAACACAGATACGCAGTGTTTT. Translation: CASSQGYSNTDTQCF. The variable domain in full, completed from reference TRBV14 and TRBJ2-3, reads EAGVTQFPSHSVIEKGQTVTLRCDPISGHDNLYWYRRVMGKEIKFLLHFVKESKQDESGMPNNRFLAERTGGTYSTLKVQPAELEDSGVYFCASSQGYSNTDTQCFGPGTRLTVL.

This clonotype was counted many times. The genes are TRBV6-1 and TRBJ2-1; D not certain. In germline, CDR1 is MNHNS, CDR2 SASEGT. The CDR3 length is 14 residues. Trimming pared 3 bases from V and 3 bases from J, leaving 9 bases between. Written as DNA, the CDR3 is TGTGCCAGCAGTGATGATGGGGTCTACAATGAGCAGTTCTTC. This gives the protein CASSDDGVYNEQFF.

With regard to this clonotype: A read error may produce the germline difference seen at one junction end. The rearrangement joins TRBV10-2 to TRBJ2-7; D might be TRBD1 (5 bases). The germline CDR1 and CDR2 sequences are WSHSY and SAAADI. The CDR3 consists of 13 residues. DNA of the CDR3: TGCGCCAGCGGGGCTGAGCCATCCTATGAGCAGTACTTC. This translates into CASGAEPSYEQYF.

This clonotype occurred a few times. The V call is TRBV5-1, the J call TRBJ2-5; D is unclear. Trimming removed 1 base from V and 5 bases from J, with 9 bases in between. This CDR3 has 13 amino acids. From germline, CDR1 is SGHRS and CDR2 YFSETQ. The CDR3 bases are TGCGCCAGCAGCTTGATCGGACGGGAGACCCAGTACTTC. Amino acids: CASSLIGRETQYF.

This clonotype has just a few counts. Just one base apart from a much larger clone, this may be a read error. The chain has TRBV6-5 and TRBJ2-3; TRBD2 agrees at 7 bases. The CDR3 extends over 15 amino acids. Germline V gene lookup returns CDR1 MNHEY and CDR2 SVGAGI. The CDR3 reads CASSYASLAEDTRYF. CDR3 DNA: TGTGCCAGCAGTTACGCCTCCCTAGCGGAAGATACGCGGTATTTT.

This chain connects TRBV29-1 to TRBJ1-2, with a weak D call TRBD1 (6 bases). Germline V lookup: CDR1 SQVTM, CDR2 ANQGSEA. This CDR3 spans 12 amino acids. V lost 6 bases to trimming and J lost 7 bases, with 15 bases between them. In DNA form, the CDR3 reads TGCAGCGTCGAGGCAGGGGACTCTGGCTACACCTTC. It specifies CSVEAGDSGYTF.

This clonotype was detected ten times or more. This chain connects TRBV6-2 or TRBV6-3 to TRBJ1-4; D uncertain. Trimming shortened V by 4 bases and J by 5 bases, and 11 bases separated the two germline ends. This CDR3 has 14 amino acids. Germline CDR1 reads MNHEY; CDR2 reads SVGEGT. The CDR3 DNA follows: TGTGCCAGCAGTTCCCCGGACGGGAATGAAAAACTGTTTTTT. It is translated as CASSSPDGNEKLFF.